This T cell receptor beta chain is from a study of molecular identifiers for immune sequencing clone quantification. Study at large: RNA from approximately 20,000 or 98,000 naive CD8 cells was split five ways in replicates, with four sequenced.

This clonotype has a handful of counts. TCRdb reprocessed the PCR reads with MiXCR, giving one entry per CDR3 protein. The repertoire holds 350,000 or so distinct CDR3 sequences, about 20% seen once, with 0.7% to 0.9% in the top ten. The germline V gene encodes CDR1 MGHRA and CDR2 YSYEKL. The CDR3 is made up of 15 amino acids. Deletions cut 4 bases from V and 3 bases from J, with 12 bases between. The source material was naive CD8+ T cells from blood, with Jurkat cell RNA spiked in. Subset meaning: FACS-sorted CD8+CD4-CCR7+CD45RA+ naive T cells. The rearrangement uses TRBV4-1 and TRBJ1-4; D possibly corresponds to TRBD1 (6 bases). The sequence derives from a human donor in good health. Some libraries in this study had Jurkat cell RNA spiked in. The CDR3 DNA follows: TGCGCCAGCAGCCTTTCAGGGGTTTCTAATGAAAAACTGTTTTTT. Protein product: CASSLSGVSNEKLFF.